Listed below are T cell receptor beta chains from one sample, sequenced in a study of prognosis after radiotherapy for stage I lung cancer. TCRdb itself ran the multiplex PCR reads through MiXCR, one entry per CDR3 protein. The sample contains 13,000 or so distinct CDR3 sequences, roughly 50% of which appear only once. Source: PBMCs, taken before or after stereotactic body radiation therapy (not recorded which). The receptors derive from a donor over 45 with non-small cell lung cancer. Each CDR3 is given with its conserved first and last residue. A D gene is named only where the DNA matches it firmly. Expanded clones get a size class; other rows say once, few or many, or leave the size out.

V gene: TRBV6-1; clone size: .; D gene: .; J gene: TRBJ1-2; CDR3 protein: CASTRGPVNYGYTF; CDR3 DNA: TGTGCCAGCACGCGGGGGCCTGTTAACTATGGCTACACCTTC
V gene: TRBV19; clone size: medium-sized; D gene: .; J gene: TRBJ1-5; CDR3 protein: CASTTPGRGNQPQHF; CDR3 DNA: TGTGCCAGTACTACTCCAGGGCGCGGCAATCAGCCCCAGCATTTT
V gene: TRBV12-3/TRBV12-4; clone size: .; D gene: .; J gene: TRBJ1-2; CDR3 protein: CASSLGKSYGYTF; CDR3 DNA: TGTGCCAGCAGTTTGGGCAAGAGCTATGGCTACACCTTC
V gene: TRBV7-9; clone size: .; D gene: TRBD1; J gene: TRBJ2-1; CDR3 protein: CASSLRGGAYNEQFF; CDR3 DNA: TGTGCCAGCAGCTTACGAGGGGGCGCGTACAATGAGCAGTTCTTC
V gene: TRBV6-1; clone size: .; D gene: .; J gene: TRBJ2-7; CDR3 protein: CASRTSSYEQYF; CDR3 DNA: TGTGCCAGCAGAACTTCGTCCTACGAGCAGTACTTC
V gene: TRBV20-1; clone size: .; D gene: TRBD2; J gene: TRBJ2-3; CDR3 protein: CSARLSGGNTDTQYF; CDR3 DNA: TGCAGTGCTAGACTATCGGGAGGTAACACAGATACGCAGTATTTT
V gene: TRBV5-4; clone size: .; D gene: .; J gene: TRBJ1-1; CDR3 protein: CASSLDQTNTEAFF; CDR3 DNA: TGTGCCAGCAGCTTGGACCAGACCAACACTGAAGCTTTCTTT
V gene: TRBV29-1; clone size: many; D gene: .; J gene: TRBJ2-7; CDR3 protein: CSVAGTSSYEQYF; CDR3 DNA: TGCAGCGTTGCGGGAACGAGCTCCTACGAGCAGTACTTC
V gene: TRBV2; clone size: .; D gene: .; J gene: TRBJ2-7; CDR3 protein: CASSERQDPSYEQYF; CDR3 DNA: TGTGCCAGCAGTGAACGTCAGGACCCATCCTACGAGCAGTACTTC
V gene: TRBV10-3; clone size: many; D gene: .; J gene: TRBJ2-7; CDR3 protein: CAISESTDEQYF; CDR3 DNA: TGTGCCATCAGTGAGTCAACAGACGAGCAGTACTTC
V gene: TRBV29-1; clone size: many; D gene: .; J gene: TRBJ2-1; CDR3 protein: CSVDPTGGNEQFF; CDR3 DNA: TGCAGCGTTGACCCGACAGGCGGCAATGAGCAGTTCTTC
V gene: TRBV5-1; clone size: .; D gene: .; J gene: TRBJ2-7; CDR3 protein: CASSPQVAMREQYF; CDR3 DNA: TGCGCCAGCAGCCCCCAAGTAGCGATGCGCGAGCAGTACTTC
V gene: TRBV2; clone size: medium-sized; D gene: .; J gene: TRBJ1-3; CDR3 protein: CASSRQRGDTIYF; CDR3 DNA: TGTGCCAGCAGCCGACAAAGGGGAGACACCATATATTTT
V gene: TRBV11-1; clone size: medium-sized; D gene: TRBD2; J gene: TRBJ2-1; CDR3 protein: CASSYRRTSGNEQFF; CDR3 DNA: TGTGCCAGCAGCTACCGTAGGACTAGCGGCAATGAGCAGTTCTTC
V gene: TRBV27; clone size: .; D gene: .; J gene: TRBJ1-5; CDR3 protein: CASSLGERDSRPQHF; CDR3 DNA: TGTGCCAGCAGTTTAGGGGAACGAGATTCTAGGCCCCAGCATTTT
V gene: TRBV28; clone size: .; D gene: TRBD2; J gene: TRBJ2-3; CDR3 protein: CASSLASGRAWVTLLIYTQYF; CDR3 DNA: TGTGCCAGCAGTTTAGCTAGCGGGAGGGCCTGGGTTACCCTCCTCATATATACGCAGTATTTT
V gene: TRBV6-1; clone size: .; D gene: .; J gene: TRBJ2-7; CDR3 protein: CASSPHKGDTGGGREQYF; CDR3 DNA: TGTGCCAGCAGTCCACACAAGGGAGACACAGGGGGGGGTCGAGAGCAGTACTTC
V gene: TRBV5-1; clone size: once; D gene: .; J gene: TRBJ1-1; CDR3 protein: CASSLEGGTVGHTEAFF; CDR3 DNA: TGCGCCAGCAGCTTGGAAGGGGGAACAGTGGGCCACACTGAAGCTTTCTTT
V gene: TRBV5-1; clone size: once; D gene: TRBD1; J gene: TRBJ1-1; CDR3 protein: CASSFGQGGNTEAFF; CDR3 DNA: TGCGCCAGCAGCTTCGGACAGGGAGGAAACACTGAAGCTTTCTTT
V gene: TRBV11-2; clone size: .; D gene: .; J gene: TRBJ1-2; CDR3 protein: CASSRPGLANYGYTF; CDR3 DNA: TGTGCCAGCAGCCGTCCGGGGCTAGCTAACTATGGCTACACCTTC
V gene: TRBV5-1; clone size: .; D gene: .; J gene: TRBJ1-6; CDR3 protein: CASSLEFGGRLYPLHF; CDR3 DNA: TGCGCCAGCAGCTTGGAATTCGGGGGGCGCTTGTACCCCCTCCACTTT
V gene: TRBV20-1; clone size: medium-sized; D gene: TRBD2; J gene: TRBJ2-7; CDR3 protein: CTAGRDTYEQYF; CDR3 DNA: TGCACCGCAGGGAGGGATACCTACGAGCAGTACTTC
V gene: TRBV11-1; clone size: .; D gene: TRBD1; J gene: TRBJ1-1; CDR3 protein: CASSPLGGQGSNTEAFF; CDR3 DNA: TGTGCCAGCAGCCCTCTTGGGGGACAGGGTTCGAACACTGAAGCTTTCTTT
V gene: TRBV12-3/TRBV12-4; clone size: .; D gene: TRBD1; J gene: TRBJ1-1; CDR3 protein: CASSFGQGDMNTEAFF; CDR3 DNA: TGTGCCAGCAGTTTTGGACAGGGTGACATGAACACTGAAGCTTTCTTT
V gene: TRBV27; clone size: medium-sized; D gene: .; J gene: TRBJ1-5; CDR3 protein: CASSPTPGILAAQHF; CDR3 DNA: TGTGCCAGCAGTCCCACCCCGGGGATACTAGCGGCCCAGCATTTT
V gene: TRBV11-2; clone size: .; D gene: .; J gene: TRBJ2-6; CDR3 protein: CASSLDITGSNVLTF; CDR3 DNA: TGTGCCAGCAGCCTAGATATTACTGGGTCCAACGTCCTGACTTTC
V gene: TRBV11-2; clone size: medium-sized; D gene: .; J gene: TRBJ2-3; CDR3 protein: CASSPLAWASTDTQYF; CDR3 DNA: TGTGCCAGCAGCCCCTTGGCGTGGGCTAGCACAGATACGCAGTATTTT
V gene: TRBV3-1; clone size: medium-sized; D gene: .; J gene: TRBJ2-7; CDR3 protein: CASSLVGSYEQYF; CDR3 DNA: TGTGCCAGCAGCCTCGTGGGATCCTACGAGCAGTACTTC